This TCR beta chain derives from a study of post-analysis software for immune sequencing data. Whole-study results and caveats: The authors found that F measure strongly co-clustered same-batch samples.

cDNA libraries of TCR beta carried unique molecular identifiers. One entry per CDR3 protein, called by TCRdb with MiXCR from the PCR reads. There are about 500,000 distinct CDR3 sequences in the sample; 45% occur only once, and around 10% lies in the top ten. This clonotype is a singleton in its sample. Its antigen is unknown. This clonotype was obtained from a girl between 5 and 17 years old with multiple sclerosis. Specimen: blood.

For the CDR3, the DNA is TGTGCCAGCAGCTGTCATCCTTGGTGGGACAGGCTTCGCTCTGGGGCCAACGTCCTGACTTTC. This gives the protein CASSCHPWWDRLRSGANVLTF. The V call is TRBV11-2, the J call TRBJ2-6; 8 bases fit TRBD1. V gave up 4 bases and J gave up 0 bases; unmatched junction bases: 17. CDR1 and CDR2 from the germline V gene are SGHAT and FQNNGV. This CDR3 has 21 amino acids.